What follows are 32 T cell receptor beta chains derived from one specimen sequenced in a study of CD8+ T cells in alopecia areata. cDNA reverse transcribed from extracted RNA served as the sequencing template. Measured with immunoSEQ multiplex PCR; TCRdb has only the in-frame clones, and not every one. In total the sample includes 250,000 or so clones, none of them seen once. Cells pooled from cutaneous lymph nodes were sorted on CD4, CD8alpha, NKG2D, NKG2ACE and other markers. The specimen was CD4+ T cells sorted from a lymph node. These receptors were taken from a C3H/HeJ mouse with alopecia areata. This mouse strain has H2-k as its MHC haplotype.

This clone was recorded a few times. Gene names and germline match the mouse. The read falls 4 residues short of the CDR3 end, and the missing part is taken from the germline J gene. This chain joins TRBV13-2 and TRBJ1-2, with a weak D call TRBD1 (6 bases). The CDR3 is 14 amino acids. Germline V gene lookup returns CDR1 NNHNN and CDR2 SYGAGS (reference sequence). The covered CDR3 bases are TGTGCCAGCGGCCCCGGGACTGGGGGGCTC. Protein: CASGPGTGGL. From start to end, the CDR3 is CASGPGTGGLDYTF.

This clone was recorded at least ten times. Gene and germline names: mouse. The sequence runs out 4 residues before the end of the CDR3; the remainder is reconstructed from the germline J gene. The sample holds other DNA sequences that translate to the same CDR3. V is TRBV13-1 and J is TRBJ1-2; the match to TRBD1 covers 8 bases. This CDR3 spans 15 amino acids. Germline assignment: CDR1 NSHNY and CDR2 SYGAGN. The trim removed 0 bases at V and 3 bases at J, leaving 4 bases unmatched. Incomplete CDR3 DNA: TGTGCCAGCAGTGATGCAGGGGGCGCGGACTCC. Encoded protein: CASSDAGGADS. The entire CDR3 sequence reads CASSDAGGADSDYTF.

This clone appeared many times. Gene names follow the mouse nomenclature. The CDR3 end falls 4 residues outside the read, so it is completed with the germline J gene. The sample holds other DNA sequences that translate to the same CDR3. The chain carries TRBV1 and TRBJ2-3; 7 bases are a match to TRBD1. Trimming took 4 bases from V and 0 from J; bases not matched to a gene: 1. The CDR3 is 14 residues long. Per germline, CDR1 NSQYPW and CDR2 LRSPGD (reference sequence). CDR3 sequence: CTCSGGQSAETLYF. Incomplete CDR3 DNA: TGCACCTGCAGTGGGGGACAGAGTGCAGAA.

This clone came up a few times. The germline and genes are mouse ones. The read gets to within 4 residues of the CDR3 end, and the germline J gene fills in the rest. The chain has TRBV29 and TRBJ2-2; D remains unclear. The V and J ends lost 4 bases and 0 bases respectively, with 3 bases between them. This CDR3 spans 13 amino acids. Looked up from germline, CDR1 is MSHET and CDR2 is SYDVDS. CDR3 sequence reads: CASSYANTGQLYF. The CDR3 DNA, read in part, is TGTGCTAGCAGTTATGCAAACACCGGG.

This clone has just a few counts. The gene names here belong to mouse. The read falls 4 residues short of the CDR3 end, and the missing part is taken from the germline J gene. The chain recombines TRBV13-3 with TRBJ2-2; D ambiguous. Trimming took off 1 base at V and 4 bases at J, with 8 bases between the two ends. The CDR3 has 14 residues. The germline CDR1 and CDR2 sequences are NNHDY and SYVADS. The CDR3 sequence: CASSDRHLTGQLYF. CDR3 DNA (partial): TGTGCCAGCAGTGATCGACATCTCACCGGG.

There are a few counts of this clone. Genes and germline come from the mouse. This chain's CDR3 is CASSYGTTYNSPLYF. Partial CDR3 DNA: TGTGCTAGCAGTTACGGGACAACCTATAATTCGCCC. V and J are TRBV29 and TRBJ1-6, with D possibly TRBD1 on 6 matching bases. The CDR3 end is not reached by the read, which stops 3 residues before it; the germline J gene fills it in. TRBJ1-6 has ORF status, its function being uncertain. CDR1 is MSHET, CDR2 SYDVDS, per germline. V shed 4 bases and J shed 2 bases, with 9 bases lying between them. This CDR3 has 15 amino acids.

Concerning this clone itself: Gene and germline names: mouse. The missing CDR3 end, 4 residues past where the read stops, is filled in from the germline J gene. This same CDR3 is encoded by further DNA sequences in the sample. The V gene is TRBV5, the J gene TRBJ2-1; perhaps TRBD2 as D (6 bases). The germline V and J ends were trimmed by 0 bases and 1 base, with 7 bases remaining between them. The CDR3 has 15 residues. Per germline, CDR1 LGHNA and CDR2 YNLKQL (reference sequence). Here the CDR3 reads CASSQELGNYAEQFF. CDR3 DNA, as far as it was read: TGTGCCAGCAGCCAAGAGCTGGGGAACTATGCT.

This clone turned up a few times. The gene names here belong to mouse. Read data end 4 residues before the CDR3 end; the end is taken from the germline J gene. The chain recombines TRBV13-3 with TRBJ2-1, with D perhaps matching TRBD1 (6 bases). This CDR3 is 15 amino acids long. Germline lookup yields CDR1 NNHDY and CDR2 SYVADS. The V end was cut by 1 base, the J end by 3 bases, with 11 bases between. CDR3 protein: CASSDPGTTYAEQFF. The covered CDR3 bases are TGTGCCAGCAGTGATCCCGGGACAACCTATGCT.

About this clone itself: The genes are named according to mouse. The DNA ends 4 residues before the CDR3 does, and the rest of the CDR3 is filled in from the germline J gene. The sample carries other DNA sequences with the same CDR3. The genes are TRBV19 and TRBJ2-1; 13 nucleotides agree with TRBD2. Germline lookup yields CDR1 FNHDT and CDR2 SITEND (reference sequence). The CDR3 contains 15 residues. The ends lost 4 bases at V and 4 bases at J; junction bases unmatched: 2. The CDR3 bases that were read are TGTGCCAGCAGTCGGGACTGGGGGGGGTATGCT. Protein: CASSRDWGGYA. The CDR3 in full is CASSRDWGGYAEQFF.

Regarding this clone: A read error may be the cause here, since a much bigger clone is one base away. These gene names are mouse names. The read halts 4 residues ahead of the CDR3 end, with the missing end drawn from the germline J gene. V gene TRBV19 combines with J gene TRBJ2-7, with D unresolved. The CDR3 has 11 amino acids. The V end was cut by 4 bases, the J end by 3 bases, with 5 bases between. Germline values: CDR1 FNHDT, CDR2 SITEND (reference sequence). The sequenced CDR3 bases are TGTGCCAGCAGTTACAACTAT. Translating gives CASSYNY. The whole CDR3 sequence is CASSYNYEQYF.

About this clone itself: Germline and genes: mouse. From the germline J gene comes the end of the CDR3, since the read stops 4 residues before it. Other DNA sequences within the sample encode an identical CDR3. This chain connects TRBV19 to TRBJ1-1, with 8 positions matching TRBD1. Germline V gives CDR1 FNHDT, CDR2 SITEND (reference sequence). The ends lost 2 bases at V and 1 base at J; junction bases unmatched: 1. The CDR3 is made up of 14 amino acids. The CDR3 sequence: CASSIGTGNTEVFF. The DNA read from the CDR3 is TGTGCCAGCAGTATCGGGACAGGGAACACA. Based on the CDR3 plus reference TRBV19 and TRBJ1-1, the full variable domain is GGIITQTPKFLIGQEGQKLTLKCQQNFNHDTMYWYRQDSGKGLRLIYYSITENDLQKGDLSEGYDASREKKSSFSLTVTSAQKNEMAVFLCASSIGTGNTEVFFGKGTRLTVV.

This clone was seen only a few times. Gene names and germline refer to mouse. The read finishes 4 residues shy of the CDR3 end, and the germline J gene is used to complete it. This chain uses TRBV13-3 with TRBJ2-3, with 9 bases fitting TRBD2. Germline V CDR1 and CDR2: NNHDY, SYVADS. The CDR3 is 13 residues long. The CDR3 bases that were read are TGTGCCAGCAGTGTGGACTGGGGAGAA. Amino acid sequence: CASSVDWGE. The whole CDR3 region reads CASSVDWGETLYF.

The sample holds a few counts of this clone. The genes and germline here are from mouse. From the germline J gene comes the end of the CDR3, since the read stops 4 residues before it. This chain joins TRBV17 and TRBJ2-7; 10 bases agree with TRBD2. CDR1 MNHDT and CDR2 YYDKIL come from the germline V gene. This CDR3 spans 15 amino acids. This chain's CDR3 is CASSHGLGATYEQYF. CDR3 DNA, as far as it was read: TGTGCTAGCAGTCATGGACTGGGGGCAACTTAT. Combining the CDR3 with reference TRBV17 and TRBJ2-7 gives the whole variable domain DTTVKQNPRYKLARVGKPVNLICSQTMNHDTMYWYQKKPNQAPKLLLFYYDKILNREADTFEKFQSSRPNNSFCSLYIGSAGLEYSAMYLCASSHGLGATYEQYFGPGTRLTVL.

This clone came up a few times. Mouse gene names and germline throughout. Other nucleotide sequences from this sample produce the same CDR3. The CDR3 reads CASSQWGGYAEQFF. The sequenced part of the CDR3 DNA is TGTGCCAGCAGCCAGTGGGGGGGTTATGCT. The chain employs TRBV5 and TRBJ2-1; TRBD2 aligns across 8 bases. The CDR3 goes on 4 residues after the read ends, and that part is filled in from the germline J gene. Unmatched junction bases numbered 2, after V lost 3 bases and J lost 4 bases. CDR1 is LGHNA, CDR2 YNLKQL, per germline (reference sequence). The CDR3 runs 14 residues.

For this clone: The gene names here belong to mouse. Read coverage stops 3 residues before the CDR3 terminus; the germline J gene supplies the remainder. This chain connects TRBV31 to TRBJ1-6, with 7 bases matching TRBD1. TRBJ1-6 is an open reading frame, and its role is uncertain. From germline, CDR1 is GKSSPN and CDR2 SITVG. V was pared by 3 bases and J by 2 bases, with 1 base of the junction left unmatched. There are 14 residues in the CDR3. CDR3 loop: CAWSGTAYNSPLYF. CDR3 bases read: TGTGCCTGGAGCGGGACAGCCTATAATTCGCCC.

With regard to this clone: Here the gene names and germline are mouse. The CDR3 end is not reached by the read, which stops 4 residues before it; the germline J gene fills it in. The sample has other DNA sequences that encode this CDR3 too. The chain has TRBV19 and TRBJ2-7; the match to TRBD1 covers 7 bases. Germline-derived CDR1 and CDR2 are FNHDT and SITEND (reference sequence). V shed 4 bases and J 3 bases; nucleotides not matched to a gene: 4. The CDR3 extends over 13 amino acids. The DNA read from the CDR3 is TGTGCCAGCAGTCCGGGACAGAACTAT. Its translation: CASSPGQNY. The complete CDR3 protein is CASSPGQNYEQYF.

On this clone itself: Mouse gene names apply. The observed sequence ends 4 residues before the CDR3 terminus, with the missing tail filled in from the germline J gene. The J gene is TRBJ2-3, the V gene TRBV31; 11 nucleotides match TRBD2. Germline V CDR1 and CDR2: GKSSPN, SITVG. The V segment lost 1 base and the J segment 3 bases; nucleotides outside the gene matches: 3. The CDR3 is 15 residues long. The chain's CDR3 is CAWSPHWGGAETLYF. Incomplete CDR3 DNA: TGTGCCTGGAGTCCACACTGGGGGGGCGCAGAA.

This clone came up a few times. Gene names denote mouse genes. The read stops 4 residues short of the end of the CDR3; the missing end is completed from the germline J gene. The rearrangement links TRBV19 to TRBJ2-3, with 9 bases identical to TRBD2. V gave up 4 bases and J gave up 0 bases; unmatched junction bases: 3. CDR1 is FNHDT and CDR2 is SITEND in the germline V gene (reference sequence). The length of the CDR3 is 15 residues. The CDR3 DNA, read in part, is TGTGCCAGCAGTTGGGACTGGGCTAGTGCAGAA. Protein sequence: CASSWDWASAE. The whole CDR3 reads CASSWDWASAETLYF.

In its sample, this clone was seen a few times. Germline and genes: mouse. This CDR3 is CASSDGGYNSPLYF. The sequenced part of the CDR3 DNA is TGTGCCAGCAGTGATGGTGGGTATAATTCGCCC. The chain links TRBV13-1 to TRBJ1-6, with D unresolved. With the read ending 3 residues before the CDR3 end, the germline J gene is used to fill in that end. TRBJ1-6 is placed among ORFs of uncertain function. The V gene lost 0 bases and the J gene lost 4 bases, with 5 bases spanning the gap. Germline CDR1 reads NSHNY; CDR2 reads SYGAGN. There are 14 residues in the CDR3.

Points on this clone: Mouse germline and gene names are used. The CDR3 end is not reached by the read, which stops 4 residues before it; the germline J gene fills it in. Different DNA sequences within this sample yield the same CDR3. This chain joins TRBV17 and TRBJ2-7, with 8 bases identical to TRBD1. Germline-derived CDR1 and CDR2 are MNHDT and YYDKIL. The CDR3 totals 14 residues. V trimming: 5 bases; J trimming: 0 bases; junction bases outside the gene matches: 3. CDR3 loop: CASSRTGSSYEQYF. CDR3 DNA (partial): TGTGCTAGCAGTCGGACAGGGAGCTCCTAT.

This clone was observed a few times. These gene names are mouse names. The DNA ends 4 residues before the CDR3 does, and the rest of the CDR3 is filled in from the germline J gene. The chain couples TRBV19 to TRBJ2-7; 8 bases fit TRBD2. Germline loops: CDR1 FNHDT, CDR2 SITEND (reference sequence). CDR3 size: 14 residues. CDR3 sequence reads: CASSIWGGFDEQYF. The CDR3 DNA, read in part, is TGTGCCAGCAGTATATGGGGGGGGTTTGAT.

This clone was counted a few times. The gene symbols are mouse symbols. The read stops 4 residues short of the end of the CDR3; the missing end is completed from the germline J gene. The chain links TRBV19 to TRBJ2-2; 10 bases align to TRBD1. The junction had 8 bases not matched to a gene; V was cut back by 5 bases and J by 4 bases. The CDR3 loop spans 16 amino acids. Per germline, CDR1 FNHDT and CDR2 SITEND (reference sequence). The covered CDR3 bases are TGTGCCAGCAGCACACCGGGACAGGGGCCCACCGGG. Amino acids: CASSTPGQGPTG. The full CDR3 protein is CASSTPGQGPTGQLYF.

In its sample, this clone was seen a few times. The gene names here belong to mouse. The read stops 4 residues short of the end of the CDR3; the missing end is completed from the germline J gene. Other DNA sequences in this sample translate to the same CDR3. The gene calls are TRBV5 and TRBJ2-3; 7 positions agree with TRBD1. Trimming took 2 bases from V and 1 from J; bases not matched to a gene: 0. The CDR3 extends over 14 amino acids. CDR1 LGHNA and CDR2 YNLKQL come from the germline V gene (reference sequence). CDR3: CASSQTGGAETLYF. The CDR3 bases that were read are TGTGCCAGCAGCCAAACAGGGGGTGCAGAA.

This clone was detected a few times. Here the gene names and germline are mouse. The read finishes 4 residues shy of the CDR3 end, and the germline J gene is used to complete it. This chain connects TRBV14 to TRBJ2-5; D remains ambiguous. V shed 2 bases and J shed 2 bases, with 6 bases lying between them. Per germline, CDR1 SGHDT and CDR2 FRDEAV. This CDR3 has 13 residues. CDR3 DNA (partial): TGTGCCAGCAGTTTTGACATCCAAGAC. Translation gives CASSFDIQD. From start to end, the CDR3 is CASSFDIQDTQYF. Full variable domain (remainder filled in from reference TRBV14 and TRBJ2-5): EAGVTQSPRYAVLQEGQAVSFWCDPISGHDTLYWYQQPRDQGPQLLVYFRDEAVIDNSQLPSDRFSAVRPKGTNSTLKIQSAKQGDTATYLCASSFDIQDTQYFGPGTRLLVL.

As concerns this clone: Any gene name here is a mouse gene name. Read sequence stops 4 residues before the CDR3 end, and the germline J gene provides the missing end. The chain links TRBV17 to TRBJ2-5, with 8 bases lining up with TRBD1. This CDR3 is built from 15 residues. Germline V gene sequence: CDR1 MNHDT, CDR2 YYDKIL. CDR3 loop: CASSPTQGAGDTQYF. Incomplete CDR3 DNA: TGTGCTAGCAGTCCCACCCAGGGGGCAGGAGAC. The whole variable domain, remainder taken from reference TRBV17 and TRBJ2-5, is DTTVKQNPRYKLARVGKPVNLICSQTMNHDTMYWYQKKPNQAPKLLLFYYDKILNREADTFEKFQSSRPNNSFCSLYIGSAGLEYSAMYLCASSPTQGAGDTQYFGPGTRLLVL.

This clone was recorded a few times. All gene names here are mouse names. The observed sequence ends 4 residues before the CDR3 terminus, with the missing tail filled in from the germline J gene. V gene TRBV13-2 combines with J gene TRBJ2-2, with 9 bases lining up with TRBD1. CDR1 and CDR2 (germline): NNHNN, SYGAGS (reference sequence). The CDR3 extends over 13 amino acids. Trimming at V came to 5 bases and at J to 6 bases, leaving 2 bases not matched to a gene. The CDR3 loop is CASGDRGSGQLYF. The CDR3 bases that were read are TGTGCCAGCGGGGACAGGGGCTCCGGG.

This clone was counted a few times. A clone one base away is much larger, so this may be a read error. Genes here carry mouse names. The missing CDR3 end, 4 residues past where the read stops, is filled in from the germline J gene. The chain employs TRBV13-3 and TRBJ1-2; D unresolved. The CDR3 runs 13 residues. Trimming left V 2 bases short and J 0 bases short, with 5 bases between. Germline V gene lookup returns CDR1 NNHDY and CDR2 SYVADS. The CDR3 is CASSEVANSDYTF. The part of the CDR3 DNA that was read is TGTGCCAGCAGTGAAGTGGCAAACTCC.

Notes on this clone: Mouse gene names apply. Read coverage stops 3 residues before the CDR3 terminus; the germline J gene supplies the remainder. J is TRBJ1-6 and V is TRBV13-2, with 7 bases that match TRBD1. TRBJ1-6 is given ORF status, its function remaining uncertain. Germline loops: CDR1 NNHNN, CDR2 SYGAGS (reference sequence). With 5 bases clipped from V and 3 bases from J, the junction kept 5 bases outside the gene matches. This CDR3 is built from 15 residues. CDR3 DNA (partial): TGTGCCAGCGGCGCCCGGGACAGCTATAATTCGCCC. Translation: CASGARDSYNSP. The whole CDR3 protein reads CASGARDSYNSPLYF.

About this clone itself: Germline and genes: mouse. From the germline J gene comes the end of the CDR3, since the read stops 3 residues before it. This sequence joins TRBV19 and TRBJ1-6; 9 bases agree with TRBD1. TRBJ1-6 is known as an ORF, though its function is uncertain. The germline CDR1 and CDR2 sequences are FNHDT and SITEND (reference sequence). The CDR3 covers 15 residues. V gave up 4 bases and J gave up 6 bases; unmatched junction bases: 5. The sequenced CDR3 bases are TGTGCCAGCAGTCTACAGGGGGCGATTAATTCGCCC. It yields the protein CASSLQGAINSP. The entire CDR3 is CASSLQGAINSPLYF.

This clone was seen a few times. Mouse names are used for the genes. The CDR3 extends 4 residues past the end of the read, so its final part is completed from the germline J gene. The chain couples TRBV14 to TRBJ2-5; 7 nucleotides line up with TRBD1. Germline V gives CDR1 SGHDT, CDR2 FRDEAV. CDR3 length: 15 amino acids. With V trimmed by 5 bases and J by 2 bases, 8 bases remained unmatched. The DNA read from the CDR3 is TGTGCCAGCAGCCTACAGGGGTCGGTCCAAGAC. It encodes CASSLQGSVQD. The CDR3 in its entirety is CASSLQGSVQDTQYF.

The table lists this clone with a few counts. Gene names and germline refer to mouse. Read data end 4 residues before the CDR3 end; the end is taken from the germline J gene. This chain uses TRBV1 with TRBJ2-5, with 10 positions matching TRBD2. The length of the CDR3 is 14 residues. The germline V gene encodes CDR1 NSQYPW and CDR2 LRSPGD (reference sequence). The chain's CDR3 is CTCSAGLGTDTQYF. Incomplete CDR3 DNA: TGCACCTGCAGTGCGGGACTGGGGACAGAC.

This clone was detected a few times. Germline and genes: mouse. The read halts 3 residues ahead of the CDR3 end, with the missing end drawn from the germline J gene. Other nucleotide sequences from this sample produce the same CDR3. The chain recombines TRBV19 with TRBJ1-6; TRBD1 is a possible D gene (6 bases). TRBJ1-6 is treated as an ORF (open reading frame) with a function not yet certain. Germline assignment: CDR1 FNHDT and CDR2 SITEND (reference sequence). Trimming took off 2 bases at V and 7 bases at J, with 10 bases between the two ends. CDR3 length: 14 residues. The CDR3 sequence: CASSIQGRNSPLYF. The DNA read from the CDR3 is TGTGCCAGCAGTATTCAGGGGAGGAATTCGCCC.